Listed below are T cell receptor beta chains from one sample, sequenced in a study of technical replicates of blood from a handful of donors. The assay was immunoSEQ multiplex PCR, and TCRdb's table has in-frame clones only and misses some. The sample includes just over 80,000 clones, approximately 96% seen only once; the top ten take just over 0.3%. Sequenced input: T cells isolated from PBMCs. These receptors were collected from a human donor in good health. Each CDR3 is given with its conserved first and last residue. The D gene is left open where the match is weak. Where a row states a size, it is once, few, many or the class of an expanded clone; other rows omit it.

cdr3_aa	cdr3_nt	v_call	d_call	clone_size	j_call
CASSLSGGSNEQFF	TGCGCCAGCAGCCTTAGCGGGGGATCCAATGAGCAGTTCTTC	TRBV5-1	TRBD2	-	TRBJ2-1
CASSYGRGETQYF	TGTGCCAGCAGTTACGGACGAGGGGAGACCCAGTACTTC	TRBV6-5	-	-	TRBJ2-5
CASSLAALQAFF	TGTGCCAGCAGCTTAGCGGCTTTACAAGCTTTCTTT	TRBV7-9	-	-	TRBJ1-1
CASSTGTSGYNEQFF	TGTGCCAGCAGTACCGGGACTAGCGGTTACAATGAGCAGTTCTTC	TRBV6-4	TRBD2	-	TRBJ2-1
CASSLDTQGLDGYTF	TGCGCCAGCAGCTTGGATACACAGGGGTTGGATGGCTACACCTTC	TRBV5-1	TRBD1	-	TRBJ1-2
CATSRANRVGNTIYF	TGTGCCACCAGCAGGGCTAACAGGGTTGGAAACACCATATATTTT	TRBV15	-	-	TRBJ1-3
CASSPRTGKHPGEQYF	TGTGCCAGCAGCCCCAGGACAGGGAAACACCCGGGGGAGCAGTACTTC	TRBV5-4	TRBD1	-	TRBJ2-7
CASSLAARLNYEQYF	TGTGCCAGCAGCTTAGCGGCTAGACTAAACTACGAGCAGTACTTC	TRBV7-2	-	-	TRBJ2-7
CASSLPGQAYNEQFF	TGTGCCAGCAGCCTTCCGGGACAGGCGTACAATGAGCAGTTCTTC	TRBV5-6	TRBD1	-	TRBJ2-1
CASSLAGTGNEQYF	TGTGCCAGCAGCTTGGCTGGGACAGGGAACGAGCAGTACTTC	TRBV5-8	TRBD1	-	TRBJ2-7
CASSEMGQDSEQYF	TGTGCCAGCAGTGAAATGGGACAGGATAGCGAGCAGTACTTC	TRBV6-1	TRBD1	-	TRBJ2-7
CASSPSITDTQYF	TGTGCCAGCAGCCCCTCTATCACAGATACGCAGTATTTT	TRBV5-4	-	-	TRBJ2-3
CASSIVSDTEAFF	TGTGCCAGTAGTATAGTTTCGGACACTGAAGCTTTCTTT	TRBV19	-	-	TRBJ1-1
CASKKGGYRGETQYF	TGTGCCAGCAAGAAGGGAGGGTACCGGGGGGAGACCCAGTACTTC	TRBV28	TRBD2	few	TRBJ2-5
CASSSATVSGNTEAFF	TGTGCCAGTAGTAGTGCGACAGTCTCAGGAAACACTGAAGCTTTCTTT	TRBV19	-	-	TRBJ1-1
CASSVQGAFVAFF	TGTGCCAGCAGCGTTCAGGGGGCGTTTGTTGCTTTCTTT	TRBV11-3	TRBD1	-	TRBJ1-1
CASTQVRTANTEAFF	TGTGCCAGCACCCAGGTCCGGACAGCGAACACTGAAGCTTTCTTT	TRBV11-3	-	-	TRBJ1-1
CASSPAQGLNTEAFF	TGTGCCAGCAGCCCGGCCCAGGGGCTCAACACTGAAGCTTTCTTT	TRBV7-9	-	-	TRBJ1-1
CASSPRGTSLTDTQYF	TGTGCCAGCAGCCCGCGCGGGACTAGCTTGACAGATACGCAGTATTTT	TRBV9	TRBD2	-	TRBJ2-3
CSAGRTENTEAFF	TGCAGCGCAGGGAGGACGGAGAACACTGAAGCTTTCTTT	TRBV29-1	-	-	TRBJ1-1
CASSLELDYYEQYF	TGTGCCAGCAGCTTAGAACTAGATTACTACGAGCAGTACTTC	TRBV5-6	-	-	TRBJ2-7
CASRVTRGGSNTQYF	TGTGCCAGCAGGGTCACTAGGGGGGGATCAAATACGCAGTATTTT	TRBV7-2	-	-	TRBJ2-3
CASSFLGQGLEQYF	TGTGCCAGCAGTTTCCTCGGACAGGGGCTCGAGCAGTACTTC	TRBV28	TRBD1	once	TRBJ2-7
CASSLHPMSLEGYTF	TGTGCCAGCAGCTTACACCCAATGTCCCTAGAGGGCTACACCTTC	TRBV11-2	-	-	TRBJ1-2
CASSLEGWGVNNEQFF	TGTGCCAGCAGCTTAGAGGGATGGGGGGTAAACAATGAGCAGTTCTTC	TRBV7-8	-	-	TRBJ2-1
CASSASDWDWDTEAFF	TGTGCCAGCAGCGCCTCCGACTGGGACTGGGACACTGAAGCTTTCTTT	TRBV11-3	-	-	TRBJ1-1
CASRRLAGGLTGELFF	TGTGCCAGCAGACGACTAGCGGGAGGGCTCACCGGGGAGCTGTTTTTT	TRBV27	TRBD2	-	TRBJ2-2
CASSAVWRNTEAFF	TGCGCCAGCAGCGCCGTCTGGAGGAACACTGAAGCTTTCTTT	TRBV5-1	-	once	TRBJ1-1
CASSHPGGSYEQYF	TGCGCCAGCAGCCATCCCGGGGGCTCCTACGAGCAGTACTTC	TRBV4-1	-	-	TRBJ2-7
CAWADINIQYF	TGTGCCTGGGCGGACATAAACATTCAGTACTTC	TRBV30	-	-	TRBJ2-4
CSVDQVTGGGYGYTF	TGCAGCGTCGATCAGGTTACAGGGGGCGGCTATGGCTACACCTTC	TRBV29-1	TRBD1	-	TRBJ1-2
CASSPPATESSGNTIYF	TGTGCCAGCTCACCACCGGCGACAGAGAGCTCTGGAAACACCATATATTTT	TRBV18	-	-	TRBJ1-3
CASRYWDRGPPGTDTQYF	TGTGCCAGCAGGTACTGGGACAGGGGTCCTCCTGGCACAGATACGCAGTATTTT	TRBV13	TRBD1	-	TRBJ2-3
CASSIRDRFLSNTGELFF	TGTGCCAGTAGTATCAGGGACAGGTTTCTCTCTAACACCGGGGAGCTGTTTTTT	TRBV19	TRBD1	-	TRBJ2-2
CASSLAVANTEAFF	TGTGCCAGCAGCTTGGCGGTCGCGAACACTGAAGCTTTCTTT	TRBV5-6	-	-	TRBJ1-1
CATMDRINYGYTF	TGTGCCACCATGGACAGAATCAACTATGGCTACACCTTC	TRBV27	-	-	TRBJ1-2
CASSTRLQAGSNTEAFF	TGTGCCAGTAGTACCCGATTACAGGCGGGGAGTAACACTGAAGCTTTCTTT	TRBV19	-	once	TRBJ1-1